These 2 T cell receptor beta chains originate from one sample sequenced in a study of cytomegalovirus exposure and HLA in healthy donors. A multiplex PCR was run with 60 Vbeta primers and 13 Jbeta primers. Only in-frame clones appear in the TCRdb table, and some are missing; sequencing was by immunoSEQ multiplex PCR. The sample lists some 150,000 clones; 75% to 80% were seen once. The sequenced sample consisted of PBMCs. Receptor source: a male donor in good health and CMV-seronegative.

The chain has TRBV7-3 and TRBJ2-3; no definite D call. V gave up 2 bases and J gave up 5 bases, with 8 bases separating them. The germline CDR1 and CDR2 sequences are SGHTA and FQGTGA. The CDR3 extends over 13 amino acids. CDR3 sequence: CASSLRPGDTQYF. The CDR3 DNA is TGTGCCAGCAGCTTACGACCAGGAGATACGCAGTATTTT.

The chain employs TRBV27 and TRBJ2-2; TRBD2 matches 14 bases. There are 17 residues in the CDR3. The ends lost 6 bases at V and 4 bases at J; junction bases unmatched: 7. Germline V gene data show CDR1 as MNHEY and CDR2 as SMNVEV (reference sequence). The CDR3 here is CASRPTSGGGPTGELFF. The DNA for the CDR3 is TGTGCCAGCAGACCGACTAGCGGGGGGGGCCCCACCGGGGAGCTGTTTTTT.